This TCR beta chain was recorded in a study of blood T cell repertoires in COVID-19 (dated by TCRdb to the early 2020s). In terms of the full investigation: Samples from collaborators originated in the United States, Italy and Spain and spanned both the acute and convalescent phases of COVID-19. The material from the prospective study consisted of cDNA or gDNA derived from T cells, B-cell-depleted T cells, or PBMCs. Deeply sampled blood TCRbeta repertoires from subjects exposed to, actively infected with, or recovered from COVID-19 were included in the dataset. The repertoires were released in a freely available public database meant as a resource for research on the immune response to SARS-CoV-2. The samples were drawn from the first 160 participants of the ongoing ImmuneRACE study and from more than 1,000 subjects provided by 6 global collaborators. Sample metadata almost always included a de-identified subject ID, COVID-19 status, age in years and sex. HLA class I and class II types, where available, came from metadata supplied by the sample provider rather than from assay-based typing.

TCRbeta CDR3 regions were amplified from genomic DNA by means of the immunoSEQ Assay, a bias-controlled multiplex PCR. The authors processed their data as follows. The number of nucleated cells in each sample was estimated from the amplification of reference gene primers within the assay. To quantify the absolute abundance of each unique TCRbeta CDR3 rearrangement, sequence reads were collapsed and filtered. For each sample, productive Simpson clonality was calculated by taking the square root of Simpson's diversity index across productive rearrangements. TCRdb mirrors the immuneACCESS table, restricted to in-frame sequences. Some clones are absent from its copies; in checked studies, under half trace to an unresolved V gene, and the reason for the others is unknown. V and J calls plus clone size are reproduced from that table; the DNA served to infer D and trimming. Present in this sample are approximately 130,000 clones, approximately 80% of which were seen just once. The ten largest clones represent around a fifth of the sample.

Whole blood was collected in K2EDTA tubes by collaborating institutions according to the institutions' own protocols. For TCRbeta analysis, collaborators shipped samples as frozen whole blood, isolated PBMCs, or DNA extracted from either of those sample types. What the work shows at the level of the full study, not this receptor alone: The amount of clinical and demographic metadata varied by source and participant and was provided uncurated.

CDR1 and CDR2 (LGHDT, YNNKEL) derive from the germline V gene (reference sequence). The junction shows trimming of 3 bases on V and 9 bases on J, and the gene matches do not reach 4 bases of it. The CDR3 measures 14 amino acids from cysteine to phenylalanine. Only the CDR3 DNA stays, 42 bases, in frame from base 1. Notes on this clone: Its recognized antigen is unknown. Per-nucleotide qualities are absent, and no much larger clonotype sits a single base away.

The chain employs TRBV3-1 (or the pseudogene TRBV3-2) and TRBJ1-6; TRBD1 matches 8 bases in the middle. This TCR was recovered from an elderly man with acute or convalescent COVID-19. The sample consisted of peripheral blood. The CDR3: CASSQAGGGSPLHF. In nucleotides, the sequence is TGTGCCAGCAGCCAGGCAGGGGGCGGTTCACCCCTCCACTTT.